This TCR beta chain was captured in a study of T-cell memory formation after mild COVID-19. General study points: Chiefly within CM and EM were the contracting CD4+ clones; CD8+ ones were within EMRA. Pre-infection memory held some responding clones, suggesting pre-existing cross-reactive T cells responded. Clones shrinking from day 15 to 85 showed even CD4/CD8 mixes; later expanders tilted CD4+.

As concerns this clonotype: Its antigen is not known.

TCRalpha and TCRbeta libraries used 5'RACE with constant-segment primers and UMIs. TCRdb recomputed calls from the 5' RACE reads with MiXCR, one row per CDR3 protein. The data hold under 200,000 distinct CDR3 sequences, with around a third observed a single time. Germline CDR1 SGHNT, CDR2 YYREEE (reference sequence). Between the trimmed V and J ends, which lost 0 bases and 4 bases, there was a span of 10 bases. The CDR3 length is 14 residues. This TCR derives from an adult woman who had mild COVID-19 (a few samples of this study predate the infection). Cell type and time point are not known. The V call is TRBV5-4, the J call TRBJ2-5; D unclear. The specimen sequenced was PBMCs or a T cell subset sorted from them (not recorded which). In DNA form, the CDR3 reads TGTGCCAGCAGCTTGGGATTGGAGCGAGAGACCCAGTACTTC. It yields the protein CASSLGLERETQYF.